This entry features one T cell receptor beta chain sequence. The antigen is not known. The same CDR3 also results from other DNA sequences found in this sample. Naive CD8 cells, CD45RO-negative and positively selected for CCR7, excluded terminally differentiated effector memory CD45RA+ cells. Some clones are missing from TCRdb's copy, which holds only in-frame ones; the method was immunoSEQ multiplex PCR. Among 2 million to 2.5 million clones listed, about 92% were seen once. Losses at the gene ends were 1 base for V and 2 bases for J; bases not matched to a gene: 2. The V gene's germline CDR1 is MGHRA and CDR2 YSYEKL. This CDR3 spans 15 amino acids. The source of the sample is a study of shared clonotypes between healthy human individuals. Study overall: In total, the donors were two women and a few men aged 18 to 49. Notes on the study in general: Of the naive CD4 clonotypes, roughly 5.5% were shared across four donors. Non-shared clonotypes showed lower generation probabilities than clonotypes common to all four donors.

This sequence was found in a man aged 18-30 years in good health. Some clones in this sample may be carry-over from other donors' samples. The sample taken for sequencing was naive CD8+ T cells from PBMCs. The J gene is TRBJ2-7, the V gene TRBV4-1, with TRBD1 identical over 10 bases. CDR3 in amino acids: CASSQAGQGAYEQYF. CDR3 sequence (DNA): TGCGCCAGCAGCCAAGCAGGACAGGGGGCCTACGAGCAGTACTTC.